The TCR beta chain described here comes from a study of blood T cells in healthy people across ages. General study points: Per-million-T-cell TCR beta diversity fell roughly linearly with age.

On this clonotype: The target antigen is unknown.

This CDR3 has 17 residues. Trimming cost V 1 base and J 2 bases; bases outside gene matches: 6. Germline loops: CDR1 SGHTA, CDR2 FQGNSA. The use of a sample-barcoded 5' primer and a J-beta primer mix characterized a second PCR of about 7 to 12 cycles. Every cDNA molecule bore a tag from a template-switch adaptor containing 12 random nucleotides. TCRdb redid the calling of the 5' RACE reads with MiXCR, one entry per CDR3 protein. The sample lists fewer than 1 million distinct CDR3 sequences; 40% to 50% were seen once. Healthy Russian Caucasian donors spanned ages roughly 6 to 90 years. PBMCs were isolated at a quantity of at least 7 million per sample.

This TCR was sampled from a man in his fifties or sixties in good health. The rearrangement links TRBV7-2 to TRBJ2-3; TRBD1 matches at 10 bases. The sequencing input was blood. The CDR3 DNA is TGTGCCAGCAGCTTAGGTTTCGGGACAGGGGTCACAGATACGCAGTATTTT. Translation: CASSLGFGTGVTDTQYF.